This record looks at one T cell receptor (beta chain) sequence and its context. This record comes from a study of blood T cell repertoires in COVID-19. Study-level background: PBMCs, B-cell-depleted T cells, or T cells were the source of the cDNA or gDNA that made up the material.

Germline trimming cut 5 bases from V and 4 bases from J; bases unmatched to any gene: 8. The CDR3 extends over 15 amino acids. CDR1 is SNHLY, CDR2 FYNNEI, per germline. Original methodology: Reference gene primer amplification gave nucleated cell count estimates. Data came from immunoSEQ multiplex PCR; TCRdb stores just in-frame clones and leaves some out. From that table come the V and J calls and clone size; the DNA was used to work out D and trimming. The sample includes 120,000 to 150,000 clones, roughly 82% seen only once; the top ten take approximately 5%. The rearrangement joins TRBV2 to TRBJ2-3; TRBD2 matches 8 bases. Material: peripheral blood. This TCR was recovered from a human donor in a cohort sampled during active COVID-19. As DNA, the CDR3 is TGTGCCAGCAGTCGTAGCGGGACCCCCCCAGATACGCAGTATTTT. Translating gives CASSRSGTPPDTQYF.